A single sample is the source of the 11 T cell receptor beta chains below, sequenced in a study of high-grade serous ovarian cancer treatment subgroups. TCRdb's table, derived via immunoSEQ multiplex PCR, lists solely in-frame clones and lacks some. The sample holds a few thousand clones; about 74% are singletons and the top ten take under 20%. Tumor samples were taken before definitive surgery or chemotherapy. Sequences were obtained from tumor tissue. The source is a human donor with high-grade serous ovarian cancer.

V usage is TRBV5-1 and J usage is TRBJ1-1; tentatively, D is TRBD1 (6 bases). Trimming left V 0 bases short and J 4 bases short, with 16 bases between. The CDR3 runs to 16 residues. The germline gives CDR1 SGHRS, CDR2 YFSETQ. CDR3 loop: CASSLGSTGSGTEAFF. The DNA of the CDR3 is TGCGCCAGCAGCTTGGGTAGTACAGGGAGTGGCACTGAAGCTTTCTTT.

The chain carries TRBV21-1 and TRBJ1-5; the DNA was not compared with TRBD1, the D call given in the table. TRBV21-1 represents a pseudogene. CDR3 length: 13 amino acids. This chain's CDR3 is CASSKDRGQPQHF. CDR3 DNA: TGTGCCAGCAGCAAAGATAGGGGCCAGCCCCAGCATTTT.

This sequence joins TRBV7-9 and TRBJ1-5; the D is unclear. CDR3 size: 15 residues. Trimming removed 9 bases at V and 1 base at J, with 16 bases between. Germline CDR1 SEHNR, CDR2 FQNEAQ (reference sequence). CDR3 protein: CARSLHCGSNQPQHF. For the CDR3, the DNA is TGTGCCAGGAGCCTTCATTGTGGAAGCAATCAGCCCCAGCATTTT.

V and J are TRBV27 and TRBJ1-2; D ambiguous. CDR3 length: 13 residues. In germline, CDR1 is MNHEY, CDR2 SMNVEV (reference sequence). V lost 5 bases, J lost 1 base, and 8 bases lay in between. For the CDR3, the DNA is TGTGCCAGCAGTCCGGGAGGTAACTATGGCTACACCTTC. It translates to CASSPGGNYGYTF.

The J gene is TRBJ1-1, the V gene TRBV10-3; D is ambiguous. From germline, CDR1 is ENHRY and CDR2 SYGVKD. V was pared by 0 bases and J by 8 bases, with 13 bases between. This CDR3 has 14 residues. The CDR3 spells CAISESAVPQEAFF. The CDR3 DNA reads TGTGCCATCAGTGAGTCTGCGGTACCACAAGAAGCTTTCTTT.

This rearrangement joins TRBV29-1 to TRBJ2-1; D ambiguous. Germline CDR1 is SQVTM and CDR2 is ANQGSEA. The CDR3 runs 11 residues. Between the trimmed V and J ends, which lost 6 bases and 4 bases, there was a span of 7 bases. The CDR3 DNA reads as TGCAGCGTAACGACTTACAATGAGCAGTTCTTC. As protein: CSVTTYNEQFF.

V usage is TRBV18 and J usage is TRBJ2-1, with TRBD1 matching 9 bases. The germline V gene has CDR1 KGHSH and CDR2 LQKENI. The CDR3 runs to 15 residues. With V trimmed by 6 bases and J by 4 bases, 7 bases remained unmatched. This chain's CDR3 is CASSSGTGSYNEQFF. The CDR3 DNA sequence: TGTGCCAGCTCGAGTGGGACAGGGAGTTACAATGAGCAGTTCTTC.

The genes are TRBV10-3 and TRBJ2-7; 8 bases are shared with TRBD1. The CDR3 is 12 amino acids. J was trimmed by 5 bases and V by 7 bases; bases with no gene match: 4. Germline CDR1 is ENHRY and CDR2 is SYGVKD. The CDR3 reads CAINGQGNEQYF. The CDR3 DNA is TGTGCCATCAACGGACAGGGCAACGAGCAGTACTTC.

Only a few counts were recorded for this clone. The CDR3: CASSLLGGSGNTIYF. CDR3 nucleotide sequence: TGTGCCAGCAGTTTACTCGGAGGCTCTGGAAACACCATATATTTT. This chain connects TRBV28 to TRBJ1-3, with D uncertain. V lost 2 bases and J lost 0, with 8 bases in between. Per germline, CDR1 MDHEN and CDR2 SYDVKM. The CDR3 runs to 15 residues.

About this clone itself: Germline and junction disagree at one end, which may indicate a read error. This chain connects TRBV7-9 to TRBJ2-3; tentative D call: TRBD2 (5 bases). This CDR3 has 13 amino acids. Germline CDR1 reads SEHNR; CDR2 reads FQNEAQ (reference sequence). CDR3: CASSLALGSQSNF. CDR3 DNA sequence: TGTGCCAGCAGCTTAGCGCTGGGGAGTCAGTCCAATTTT.

The rearrangement links TRBV7-9 to TRBJ2-2; 7 nucleotides line up with TRBD2. The CDR3 is 17 residues long. Losses at the gene ends were 5 bases for V and 0 bases for J; bases not matched to a gene: 9. Looked up from germline, CDR1 is SEHNR and CDR2 is FQNEAQ (reference sequence). The CDR3 DNA reads as TGTGCCAGCAGCAATCTAGCGGTACTCGCGAACACCGGGGAGCTGTTTTTT. This sequence encodes CASSNLAVLANTGELFF.